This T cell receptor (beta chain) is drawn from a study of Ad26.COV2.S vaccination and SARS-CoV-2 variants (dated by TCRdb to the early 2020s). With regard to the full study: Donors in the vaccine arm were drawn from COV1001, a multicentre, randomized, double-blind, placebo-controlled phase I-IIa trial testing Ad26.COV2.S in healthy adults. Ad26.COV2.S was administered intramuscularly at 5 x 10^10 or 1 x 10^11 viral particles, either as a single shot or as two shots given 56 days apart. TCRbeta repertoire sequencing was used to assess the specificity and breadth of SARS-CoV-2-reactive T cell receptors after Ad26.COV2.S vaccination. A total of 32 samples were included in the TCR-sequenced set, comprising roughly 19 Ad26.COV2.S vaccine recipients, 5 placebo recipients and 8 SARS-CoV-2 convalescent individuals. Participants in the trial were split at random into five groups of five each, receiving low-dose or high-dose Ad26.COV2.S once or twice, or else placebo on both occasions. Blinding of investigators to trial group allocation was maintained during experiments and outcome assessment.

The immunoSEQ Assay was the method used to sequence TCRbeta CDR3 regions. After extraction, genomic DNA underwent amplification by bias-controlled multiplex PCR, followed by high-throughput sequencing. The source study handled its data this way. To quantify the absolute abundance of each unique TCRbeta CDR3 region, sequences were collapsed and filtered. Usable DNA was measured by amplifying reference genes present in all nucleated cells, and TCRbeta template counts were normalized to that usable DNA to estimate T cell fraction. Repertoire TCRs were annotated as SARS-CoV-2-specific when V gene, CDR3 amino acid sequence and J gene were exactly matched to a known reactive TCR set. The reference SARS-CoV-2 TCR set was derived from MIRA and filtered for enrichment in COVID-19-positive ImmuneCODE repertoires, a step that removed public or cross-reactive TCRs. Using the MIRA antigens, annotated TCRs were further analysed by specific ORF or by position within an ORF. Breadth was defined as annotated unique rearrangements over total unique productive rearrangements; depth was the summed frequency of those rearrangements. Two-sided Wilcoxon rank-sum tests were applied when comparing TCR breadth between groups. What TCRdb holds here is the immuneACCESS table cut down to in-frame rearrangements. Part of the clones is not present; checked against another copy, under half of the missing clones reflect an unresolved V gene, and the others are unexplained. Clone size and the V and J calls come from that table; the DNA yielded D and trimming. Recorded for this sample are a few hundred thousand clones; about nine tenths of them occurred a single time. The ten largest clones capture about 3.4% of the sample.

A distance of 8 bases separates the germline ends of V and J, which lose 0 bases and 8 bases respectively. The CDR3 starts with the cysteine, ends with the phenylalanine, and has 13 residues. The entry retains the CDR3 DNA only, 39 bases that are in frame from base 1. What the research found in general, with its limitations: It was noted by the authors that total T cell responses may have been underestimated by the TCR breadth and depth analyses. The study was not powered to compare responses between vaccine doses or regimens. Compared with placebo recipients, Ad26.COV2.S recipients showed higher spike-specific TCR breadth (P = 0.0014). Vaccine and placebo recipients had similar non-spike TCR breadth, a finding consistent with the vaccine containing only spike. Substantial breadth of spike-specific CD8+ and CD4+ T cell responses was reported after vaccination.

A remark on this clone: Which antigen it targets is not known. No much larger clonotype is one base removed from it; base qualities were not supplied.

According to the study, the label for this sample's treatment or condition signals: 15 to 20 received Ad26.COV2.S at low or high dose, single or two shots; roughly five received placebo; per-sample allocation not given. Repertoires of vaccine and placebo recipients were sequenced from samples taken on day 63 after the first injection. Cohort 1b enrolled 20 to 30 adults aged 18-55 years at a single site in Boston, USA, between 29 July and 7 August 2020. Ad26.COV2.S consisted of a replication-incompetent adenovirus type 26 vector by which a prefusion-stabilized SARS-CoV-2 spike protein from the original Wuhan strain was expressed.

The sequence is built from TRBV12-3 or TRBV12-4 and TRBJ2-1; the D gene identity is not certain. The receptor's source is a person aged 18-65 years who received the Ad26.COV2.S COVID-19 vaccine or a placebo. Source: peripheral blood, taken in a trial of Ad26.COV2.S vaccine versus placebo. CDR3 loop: CASSLANGYEQFF. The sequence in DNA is TGTGCCAGCAGTTTAGCGAATGGCTATGAGCAGTTCTTC.